Listed here are 10 T cell receptor beta chains from one sample, sequenced in a study of cytotoxic CD8 clonotypes in ibrutinib-treated CLL. Sequenced by immunoSEQ multiplex PCR; TCRdb stores in-frame clones only, minus some. In the table there are approximately 300,000 clones, almost 80% of which are singletons. The sequencing here drew on PBMCs, taken before ibrutinib treatment. These receptors were taken from a human donor with chronic lymphocytic leukemia.

The chain recombines TRBV18 with TRBJ1-2; 8 nucleotides match TRBD1. Germline V CDR1 and CDR2: KGHSH, LQKENI. V gave up 3 bases and J gave up 0 bases; unmatched junction bases: 6. The CDR3 covers 16 residues. CDR3 sequence (DNA): TGTGCCAGCTCACCCTATGGACAGGGATCTAACTATGGCTACACCTTC. Its protein product is CASSPYGQGSNYGYTF.

This sequence joins TRBV10-3 and TRBJ2-7; tentatively, D is TRBD1 (6 bases). Per the germline V gene, CDR1 is ENHRY and CDR2 is SYGVKD. The CDR3 runs to 13 residues. Trimming removed 10 bases at V and 7 bases at J, with 20 bases between. CDR3 amino acids: CATCPGTIREQYF. The CDR3, as DNA: TGTGCCACCTGCCCCGGGACAATACGAGAGCAGTACTTC.

This clone showed up just a few times. The rearrangement links TRBV6-5 to TRBJ2-7; 8 bases line up with TRBD2. Germline V gene sequence: CDR1 MNHEY, CDR2 SVGAGI. The V gene end was trimmed by 7 bases and the J gene end by 4 bases; junction bases not matched to a gene: 12. The length of the CDR3 is 15 residues. The CDR3 is CASKSFSGTSYEQYF. In nucleotides, the CDR3 is TGTGCCAGCAAATCTTTTTCCGGGACTAGTTACGAGCAGTACTTC.

For this clone: At the DNA level, this CDR3 is encoded by other sequences in the same sample as well. This chain uses TRBV5-1 with TRBJ1-1, with 7 bases that match TRBD1. CDR3 size: 13 residues. Germline lookup yields CDR1 SGHRS and CDR2 YFSETQ. The ends lost 0 bases at V and 5 bases at J; junction bases unmatched: 1. The CDR3 DNA is TGCGCCAGCAGCTTGGCGGGACAGACTGAAGCTTTCTTT. It specifies CASSLAGQTEAFF.

This chain uses TRBV27 with TRBJ2-2; 9 bases agree with TRBD2. The germline gives CDR1 MNHEY, CDR2 SMNVEV (reference sequence). This CDR3 region has 18 residues. V lost 6 bases to trimming and J lost 3 bases; unmatched junction nucleotides: 14. The chain's CDR3 is CASSVAGGDWAYTGELFF. CDR3 sequence (DNA): TGTGCCAGCAGCGTGGCGGGAGGGGATTGGGCCTACACCGGGGAGCTGTTTTTT.

This chain joins TRBV15 and TRBJ2-7; perhaps TRBD1 as D (5 bases). The germline V and J ends were trimmed by 0 bases and 2 bases, with 14 bases remaining between them. The CDR3 has 16 amino acids. CDR1 and CDR2 from the germline V gene are LNHNV and YYDKDF (reference sequence). CDR3 nucleotide sequence: TGTGCCACCAGCAGAGATATGACAGCCAGTACCTACGAGCAGTACTTC. It encodes CATSRDMTASTYEQYF.

The genes are TRBV5-1 and TRBJ2-7, with TRBD2 as a possible D gene (5 bases). The CDR3 covers 16 residues. CDR1 and CDR2 from the germline V gene are SGHRS and YFSETQ. V was pared by 1 base and J by 4 bases, with 18 bases between. For the CDR3, the DNA is TGCGCCAGCAGCTTGAGTGATCCAGGACTGGATTACGAGCAGTACTTC. Its protein product is CASSLSDPGLDYEQYF.

The genes are TRBV12-5 and TRBJ2-5, with 7 bases that match TRBD1. The CDR3 extends over 14 amino acids. Germline V lookup: CDR1 LGHNT, CDR2 FRNRAP. The V gene end was trimmed by 7 bases and the J gene end by 2 bases; junction bases not matched to a gene: 7. The chain's CDR3 is CASADGTAQETQYF. Written as DNA, the CDR3 is TGTGCTAGTGCGGACGGGACAGCTCAAGAGACCCAGTACTTC.

This chain connects TRBV18 to TRBJ2-5, with D maybe TRBD2 (6 bases). Germline V gene data show CDR1 as KGHSH and CDR2 as LQKENI. V was pared by 2 bases and J by 5 bases, with 12 bases between. The CDR3 spans 14 residues. The CDR3 loop reads CASSPISGGETQYF. CDR3 bases: TGTGCCAGCTCACCAATTAGCGGTGGGGAGACCCAGTACTTC.

V gene TRBV7-8 combines with J gene TRBJ1-4; D gene ambiguous. The CDR3 is 15 residues long. Germline assignment: CDR1 SGHVS and CDR2 FQNEAQ. Trimming cost V 1 base and J 2 bases, with 8 bases left between them. CDR3 coding DNA: TGTGCCAGCAGCTTAGAGGCGTTGACTAATGAAAAACTGTTTTTT. Its translation is CASSLEALTNEKLFF.